A selection of T cell receptor beta chains follows, all from one sample in a study of blood T cells in healthy people across ages. TCRdb re-analysed the 5' RACE reads in MiXCR, keeping a single row per CDR3 protein. The data show more than 1.4 million distinct CDR3 sequences, roughly 45% seen once. What was sequenced was blood. The receptors derive from a woman between 18 and 30 years old in good health. The CDR3 runs from the conserved cysteine through the conserved F or W. The D gene is left open where the match is weak. The listing skips clone size in some rows; elsewhere it reads once, few, many or a size class.

TRBJ2-7 | . | TRBV6-5 | . | CASSYSTGHSYEQYF | TGTGCCAGCAGTTACTCTACAGGGCATAGCTACGAGCAGTACTTC
TRBJ2-7 | TRBD2 | TRBV6-5 | . | CASSYWLAGGPQFYEQYF | TGTGCCAGCAGTTACTGGCTAGCGGGAGGGCCTCAATTCTACGAGCAGTACTTC
TRBJ1-2 | TRBD1 | TRBV10-3 | few | CAITLGQGPNYGYTF | TGTGCCATCACCCTTGGACAGGGCCCTAACTATGGCTACACCTTC
TRBJ1-6 | . | TRBV7-2 | . | CASSRRGPYNSPLHF | TGTGCCAGCAGCCGTCGAGGGCCATATAATTCACCCCTCCACTTT
TRBJ2-1 | . | TRBV3-1 | . | CASIQDIVQQFF | TGTGCCAGCATCCAAGATATAGTTCAGCAGTTCTTC
TRBJ2-7 | . | TRBV6-5 | . | CASQTVGSPPHEQYF | TGTGCCAGCCAAACGGTGGGGAGTCCCCCCCACGAGCAGTACTTC
TRBJ1-2 | TRBD1 | TRBV30 | few | CAWREGQGTSYGYTF | TGTGCCTGGAGGGAGGGACAGGGTACATCCTATGGCTACACCTTC
TRBJ1-2 | . | TRBV7-6 | . | CASSLGTPSVLNYGYTF | TGTGCCAGCAGCTTAGGGACACCCTCCGTTCTTAACTATGGCTACACCTTC
TRBJ2-7 | TRBD1 | TRBV7-2 | once | CASSYRQGREQYF | TGTGCCAGCAGCTATCGACAGGGACGCGAGCAGTACTTC
TRBJ2-7 | TRBD2 | TRBV3-1 | . | CASSPQLSGSSYEQYF | TGTGCCAGCAGTCCCCAACTTAGCGGGAGCTCCTACGAGCAGTACTTC
TRBJ1-1 | TRBD1 | TRBV12-3/TRBV12-4 | . | CACSLGQRNTEAFF | TGTGCCTGCAGCCTGGGACAGCGGAACACTGAAGCTTTCTTT
TRBJ2-5 | . | TRBV28 | . | CASSSTWGLETQYF | TGTGCCAGCAGTTCAACATGGGGGTTAGAGACCCAGTACTTC
TRBJ1-2 | TRBD1 | TRBV5-1 | . | CASSSGTGGIGYTF | TGCGCCAGCAGCTCCGGGACAGGGGGCATCGGCTACACCTTC
TRBJ2-5 | . | TRBV10-3 | . | CAISESGTSRETQYF | TGTGCCATCAGTGAGTCCGGGACCTCTCGGGAGACCCAGTACTTC
TRBJ2-6 | . | TRBV9 | . | CASSVLSGALSGANVLTF | TGTGCCAGCAGCGTACTTTCAGGGGCCCTCTCTGGGGCCAACGTCCTGACTTTC
TRBJ2-3 | TRBD1 | TRBV4-2 | . | CASSRTDRGLTDTQYF | TGTGCCAGCAGCCGGACGGACAGGGGGCTGACAGATACGCAGTATTTT
TRBJ2-7 | . | TRBV2 | . | CASSSGYPYEQYF | TGTGCCAGCAGTAGCGGTTACCCCTACGAGCAGTACTTC
TRBJ2-3 | . | TRBV18 | . | CASSPGVVGAGDTQYF | TGTGCCAGCTCACCGGGTGTGGTAGGGGCCGGAGATACGCAGTATTTT
TRBJ1-2 | . | TRBV28 | . | CASSSQGFEAYGYTF | TGTGCCAGCAGCTCACAGGGATTCGAGGCCTATGGCTACACCTTC
TRBJ1-2 | TRBD1 | TRBV4-1 | . | CASSQDSGTGGSFPREYGYTF | TGCGCCAGCAGCCAAGATTCCGGGACAGGGGGCAGTTTTCCCCGAGAGTATGGCTACACCTTC
TRBJ1-1 | . | TRBV25-1 | . | CASSDPGGAEAFF | TGTGCCAGCAGTGACCCCGGGGGGGCTGAAGCTTTCTTT
TRBJ2-5 | . | TRBV20-1 | few | CSAGPGLQETQYF | TGCAGTGCTGGTCCGGGATTACAAGAGACCCAGTACTTC
TRBJ2-3 | . | TRBV28 | . | CASSVPGPRGDTQYF | TGTGCCAGCAGCGTCCCGGGACCCCGGGGTGATACGCAGTATTTT
TRBJ2-7 | . | TRBV18 | once | CASSPGSDNSYNEQYF | TGTGCCAGCTCACCCGGAAGCGATAACTCCTACAATGAGCAGTACTTC
TRBJ2-2 | . | TRBV12-3/TRBV12-4 | . | CASSFAQGTGELFF | TGTGCCAGCAGTTTTGCCCAGGGCACCGGGGAGCTGTTTTTT
TRBJ2-7 | . | TRBV7-2 | few | CASSSWEPTYEQYF | TGTGCCAGCAGCTCGTGGGAACCAACCTACGAGCAGTACTTC
TRBJ2-1 | TRBD2 | TRBV5-1 | . | CASSLEPGLSDEQFF | TGCGCCAGCAGCTTAGAACCGGGACTATCAGATGAGCAGTTCTTC
TRBJ2-2 | . | TRBV2 | . | CASRRADVNTGELFF | TGTGCCAGCCGGCGGGCAGATGTGAACACCGGGGAGCTGTTTTTT
TRBJ2-7 | . | TRBV7-6 | . | CASSFTQASDEQYF | TGTGCCAGCAGCTTTACACAGGCCTCCGACGAGCAGTACTTC
TRBJ2-5 | TRBD1 | TRBV28 | few | CASSLLRGGETQYF | TGTGCCAGCAGTTTATTAAGAGGGGGCGAGACCCAGTACTTC
TRBJ2-1 | . | TRBV5-1 | . | CASSPQAVEQFF | TGCGCCAGCAGCCCCCAGGCAGTTGAGCAGTTCTTC
TRBJ2-7 | TRBD1 | TRBV6-1 | . | CASKDRVGYYEQYF | TGTGCCAGCAAGGACAGGGTGGGATATTACGAGCAGTACTTC
TRBJ2-6 | . | TRBV6-5 | . | CASSSRGANVLTF | TGTGCCAGCAGTTCCCGCGGGGCCAACGTCCTGACTTTC
TRBJ2-7 | . | TRBV4-1 | once | CASSQGMTGPYEQYF | TGCGCCAGCAGCCAAGGGATGACAGGTCCCTACGAGCAGTACTTC
TRBJ2-1 | TRBD2 | TRBV6-1 | . | CARGGRAANEQFF | TGTGCCCGGGGGGGCAGGGCAGCGAATGAGCAGTTCTTC
TRBJ2-7 | . | TRBV12-3/TRBV12-4 | . | CASTRGVREQYF | TGTGCCAGCACCCGGGGAGTCCGCGAGCAGTACTTC
TRBJ2-1 | TRBD2 | TRBV4-1 | . | CASSLLGGRGYNEQFF | TGCGCCAGCAGCCTCTTGGGGGGGAGGGGCTACAATGAGCAGTTCTTC
TRBJ2-3 | . | TRBV6-6 | . | CASRAELATDTQYF | TGTGCCAGCAGAGCCGAACTAGCCACAGATACGCAGTATTTT
TRBJ2-4 | . | TRBV6-5 | . | CASRGAAKNIQYF | TGTGCCAGCAGGGGGGCTGCCAAAAACATTCAGTACTTC
TRBJ2-5 | . | TRBV6-2/TRBV6-3 | . | CASTRGGLARANRETQYF | TGTGCCAGCACCAGAGGAGGGCTAGCAAGGGCAAATCGGGAGACCCAGTACTTC
TRBJ1-3 | . | TRBV20-1 | . | CSARKSGEVGGNTIYF | TGCAGTGCTCGAAAGTCAGGGGAGGTGGGAGGAAACACCATATATTTT
TRBJ1-1 | . | TRBV9 | few | CASSVVGQMNTEAFF | TGTGCCAGCAGCGTAGTAGGGCAGATGAACACTGAAGCTTTCTTT
TRBJ2-7 | TRBD2 | TRBV20-1 | . | CSSADGGNYEQYF | TGCAGTTCAGCCGACGGGGGGAACTACGAGCAGTACTTC
TRBJ2-1 | TRBD2 | TRBV13 | few | CASRRGGDNEQFF | TGTGCCAGCAGGAGGGGAGGGGACAATGAGCAGTTCTTC
TRBJ1-2 | . | TRBV25-1 | . | CASSGLAGGYTF | TGTGCCAGCAGTGGACTTGCAGGTGGCTACACCTTC
TRBJ2-1 | TRBD2 | TRBV27 | . | CASREGTSGAGEQFF | TGTGCCAGCAGAGAAGGGACTAGCGGGGCGGGTGAGCAGTTCTTC
TRBJ1-3 | . | TRBV21-1 | . | CASSKAGGRGNTIYF | TGTGCCAGCAGCAAAGCCGGGGGAAGAGGAAACACCATATATTTT